This is a list of T cell receptor beta chains from one sample in a study of cytomegalovirus exposure and HLA in healthy donors. Sequencing used immunoSEQ multiplex PCR; TCRdb keeps in-frame clones, though not all of them. The sample holds around 150,000 clones, under 75% seen once. Sequenced material: PBMCs. The receptor set was obtained from a man aged 40-50 years in good health and CMV-seropositive. The CDR3 runs from the conserved cysteine through the conserved F or W. D genes are given only for firm matches. Clone size is given for some rows only: seen once, a few or many times, or a class if the clone is expanded.

D gene: TRBD1; V gene: TRBV7-3; J gene: TRBJ1-1; clone size: .; CDR3 protein: CASSPRDSRTEAFF; CDR3 DNA: TGTGCCAGCAGCCCCCGGGACAGTCGAACTGAAGCTTTCTTT
D gene: .; V gene: TRBV4-1; J gene: TRBJ1-1; clone size: .; CDR3 protein: CASSQDREGRTEAFF; CDR3 DNA: TGCGCCAGCAGCCAAGATCGGGAAGGGCGGACTGAAGCTTTCTTT
D gene: .; V gene: TRBV10-3; J gene: TRBJ1-1; clone size: once; CDR3 protein: CATSTAAAEAFF; CDR3 DNA: TGTGCCACCTCGACGGCGGCCGCTGAAGCTTTCTTT
D gene: TRBD1; V gene: TRBV5-8; J gene: TRBJ1-4; clone size: .; CDR3 protein: CASSFGQGYATNEKLFF; CDR3 DNA: TGTGCCAGCAGCTTTGGACAGGGGTATGCAACTAATGAAAAACTGTTTTTT
D gene: TRBD1; V gene: TRBV7-9; J gene: TRBJ1-2; clone size: .; CDR3 protein: CASSLGEQGTGGYTF; CDR3 DNA: TGTGCCAGCAGCTTAGGCGAACAGGGGACCGGGGGCTACACCTTC
D gene: .; V gene: TRBV27; J gene: TRBJ1-5; clone size: .; CDR3 protein: CASSPTDTGVGQPQHF; CDR3 DNA: TGTGCCAGCAGTCCTACCGACACGGGGGTGGGTCAGCCCCAGCATTTT
D gene: .; V gene: TRBV21-1; J gene: TRBJ2-5; clone size: few; CDR3 protein: CASSQGQGKSETQYF; CDR3 DNA: TGTGCCAGCAGTCAGGGGCAGGGGAAGTCGGAGACCCAGTACTTC
D gene: .; V gene: TRBV5-4; J gene: TRBJ2-7; clone size: .; CDR3 protein: CASSLGTADREQYF; CDR3 DNA: TGTGCCAGCAGCTTGGGGACTGCCGATCGCGAGCAGTACTTC
D gene: .; V gene: TRBV27; J gene: TRBJ2-1; clone size: .; CDR3 protein: CASSLSRGDSYNEQFF; CDR3 DNA: TGTGCCAGCAGTTTATCCAGGGGGGATTCCTACAATGAGCAGTTCTTC
D gene: TRBD1; V gene: TRBV7-8; J gene: TRBJ2-1; clone size: .; CDR3 protein: CASSWGQYNEQFF; CDR3 DNA: TGTGCCAGCAGTTGGGGACAGTACAATGAGCAGTTCTTC
D gene: .; V gene: TRBV9; J gene: TRBJ2-6; clone size: .; CDR3 protein: CASSPHRGKGSSGANVLTF; CDR3 DNA: TGTGCCAGCAGCCCTCACCGCGGGAAGGGGAGCTCTGGGGCCAACGTCCTGACTTTC
D gene: .; V gene: TRBV28; J gene: TRBJ1-6; clone size: once; CDR3 protein: CASSLWGGRSSYNSPLHF; CDR3 DNA: TGTGCCAGCAGTTTATGGGGGGGACGGAGCTCCTATAATTCACCCCTCCACTTT
D gene: .; V gene: TRBV6-5; J gene: TRBJ1-1; clone size: .; CDR3 protein: CASNSGQSMNTEAFF; CDR3 DNA: TGTGCCAGCAACTCAGGACAGAGCATGAACACTGAAGCTTTCTTT
D gene: .; V gene: TRBV27; J gene: TRBJ1-3; clone size: .; CDR3 protein: CASSSGTSWPGNTIYF; CDR3 DNA: TGTGCCAGCAGTTCCGGGACATCCTGGCCCGGAAACACCATATATTTT
D gene: .; V gene: TRBV19; J gene: TRBJ1-3; clone size: medium-sized; CDR3 protein: CASRADVLGNTIYF; CDR3 DNA: TGTGCCAGTAGGGCAGATGTTCTTGGAAACACCATATATTTT
D gene: TRBD1; V gene: TRBV5-4; J gene: TRBJ2-2; clone size: few; CDR3 protein: CASSPGQLNTGELFF; CDR3 DNA: TGTGCCAGCAGCCCGGGACAGCTGAACACCGGGGAGCTGTTTTTT
D gene: .; V gene: TRBV11-2; J gene: TRBJ1-1; clone size: .; CDR3 protein: CASSFRTPTDEAFF; CDR3 DNA: TGTGCCAGCAGCTTCAGGACACCAACCGATGAAGCTTTCTTT
D gene: .; V gene: TRBV30; J gene: TRBJ1-1; clone size: .; CDR3 protein: CAWRGRRNTEAFF; CDR3 DNA: TGTGCCTGGAGAGGGAGAAGGAACACTGAAGCTTTCTTT
D gene: .; V gene: TRBV12-2; J gene: TRBJ2-7; clone size: .; CDR3 protein: CASRSCGVPGLYEQYF; CDR3 DNA: TGTGCAAGTCGCTCATGCGGGGTGCCCGGACTTTACGAGCAGTACTTC
D gene: .; V gene: TRBV7-2; J gene: TRBJ1-1; clone size: .; CDR3 protein: CASSLGGGNTEAFF; CDR3 DNA: TGTGCCAGCAGCTTAGGAGGGGGGAACACTGAAGCTTTCTTT
D gene: .; V gene: TRBV5-1; J gene: TRBJ2-5; clone size: few; CDR3 protein: CASSLDVWGSLTSLQETQYF; CDR3 DNA: TGCGCCAGCAGCTTGGATGTCTGGGGCAGTCTCACCAGCCTGCAAGAGACCCAGTACTTC
D gene: .; V gene: TRBV14; J gene: TRBJ2-7; clone size: .; CDR3 protein: CASSQDLNIGGEQYF; CDR3 DNA: TGTGCCAGCAGCCAAGATCTAAATATAGGAGGCGAGCAGTACTTC
D gene: .; V gene: TRBV9; J gene: TRBJ2-2; clone size: .; CDR3 protein: CASSVVAENTGELFF; CDR3 DNA: TGTGCCAGCAGCGTAGTGGCAGAAAACACCGGGGAGCTGTTTTTT
D gene: TRBD1; V gene: TRBV11-2; J gene: TRBJ1-2; clone size: .; CDR3 protein: CASSRQGGGYTF; CDR3 DNA: TGTGCCAGCAGCAGACAGGGTGGCGGCTACACCTTC
D gene: .; V gene: TRBV29-1; J gene: TRBJ1-4; clone size: few; CDR3 protein: CSGGGNDQKLFF; CDR3 DNA: TGCAGCGGGGGGGGAAACGATCAAAAACTGTTTTTT
D gene: .; V gene: TRBV4-3; J gene: TRBJ2-2; clone size: .; CDR3 protein: CASSQSMAGELFF; CDR3 DNA: TGCGCCAGCAGCCAAAGCATGGCCGGGGAGCTGTTTTTT
D gene: TRBD1; V gene: TRBV19; J gene: TRBJ2-2; clone size: few; CDR3 protein: CAIRTRTGGTGELFF; CDR3 DNA: TGTGCCATTCGAACCCGGACAGGGGGCACCGGGGAGCTGTTTTTT
D gene: .; V gene: TRBV9; J gene: TRBJ1-5; clone size: .; CDR3 protein: CASSAYSNQPQHF; CDR3 DNA: TGTGCCAGCAGCGCCTATAGCAATCAGCCCCAGCATTTT
D gene: TRBD2; V gene: TRBV16; J gene: TRBJ2-1; clone size: few; CDR3 protein: CASSQITSGGYNEQFF; CDR3 DNA: TGTGCCAGCAGCCAAATCACTAGCGGGGGTTACAATGAGCAGTTCTTC
D gene: .; V gene: TRBV21-1; J gene: TRBJ2-5; clone size: .; CDR3 protein: CASSKSSGQKPETQYF; CDR3 DNA: TGTGCCAGCAGCAAAAGTAGTGGACAGAAACCAGAGACCCAGTACTTC
D gene: TRBD1; V gene: TRBV7-9; J gene: TRBJ2-7; clone size: few; CDR3 protein: CASSPGTGYEQYF; CDR3 DNA: TGTGCCAGCAGCCCCGGGACAGGCTACGAGCAGTACTTC
D gene: .; V gene: TRBV7-9; J gene: TRBJ2-7; clone size: .; CDR3 protein: CASIATRGSDEQYF; CDR3 DNA: TGTGCCAGCATCGCAACGCGAGGGTCTGACGAGCAGTACTTC
D gene: .; V gene: TRBV6-5; J gene: TRBJ2-5; clone size: few; CDR3 protein: CASSSLGAQETQYF; CDR3 DNA: TGTGCCAGCAGTTCTCTGGGGGCCCAAGAGACCCAGTACTTC
D gene: .; V gene: TRBV6-4; J gene: TRBJ2-2; clone size: .; CDR3 protein: CASSDLTGELFF; CDR3 DNA: TGTGCCAGCTCGGACTTGACCGGGGAGCTGTTTTTT
D gene: TRBD1; V gene: TRBV7-9; J gene: TRBJ1-5; clone size: .; CDR3 protein: CASSLAGGTTGQPQHF; CDR3 DNA: TGTGCCAGCAGCTTAGCCGGTGGGACCACGGGACAGCCCCAGCATTTC
D gene: .; V gene: TRBV4-2; J gene: TRBJ1-5; clone size: .; CDR3 protein: CASSQGLTGLNQPQHF; CDR3 DNA: TGTGCCAGCAGCCAAGGTCTAACAGGCCTCAATCAGCCCCAGCATTTT
D gene: .; V gene: TRBV6-5; J gene: TRBJ1-6; clone size: .; CDR3 protein: CASIQGGSYNSPLHF; CDR3 DNA: TGTGCCAGCATTCAAGGGGGCTCCTATAATTCACCCCTCCACTTT
D gene: .; V gene: TRBV5-1; J gene: TRBJ1-2; clone size: .; CDR3 protein: CASSLEAGVDGYTF; CDR3 DNA: TGCGCCAGCAGCTTGGAGGCCGGGGTTGATGGCTACACCTTC
D gene: TRBD1; V gene: TRBV19; J gene: TRBJ2-3; clone size: .; CDR3 protein: CASSIGQVTDTQYF; CDR3 DNA: TGTGCCAGTAGTATTGGACAGGTCACAGATACGCAGTATTTT
D gene: TRBD1; V gene: TRBV13; J gene: TRBJ1-4; clone size: .; CDR3 protein: CASSLIGTGNQATNEKLFF; CDR3 DNA: TGTGCCAGCAGCCTTATAGGGACAGGGAATCAGGCAACTAATGAAAAACTGTTTTTT
D gene: TRBD2; V gene: TRBV5-6; J gene: TRBJ2-1; clone size: few; CDR3 protein: CASSGGGPGGMSEQFF; CDR3 DNA: TGTGCCAGCAGCGGAGGTGGTCCGGGGGGTATGAGTGAGCAGTTCTTC
D gene: TRBD1; V gene: TRBV6-5; J gene: TRBJ1-2; clone size: few; CDR3 protein: CASRRQGQRDGYTF; CDR3 DNA: TGTGCCAGCAGACGACAGGGTCAGAGGGATGGCTACACCTTC
D gene: TRBD1; V gene: TRBV4-2; J gene: TRBJ1-6; clone size: .; CDR3 protein: CASSQAWGWGQGYSPLHF; CDR3 DNA: TGTGCCAGCAGCCAAGCCTGGGGGTGGGGACAGGGGTATTCACCCCTCCACTTT
D gene: TRBD1; V gene: TRBV5-8; J gene: TRBJ1-6; clone size: .; CDR3 protein: CASSSGQGGSPLHF; CDR3 DNA: TGTGCCAGCAGCTCCGGACAGGGGGGTTCACCCCTCCACTTT
D gene: .; V gene: TRBV5-1; J gene: TRBJ2-7; clone size: .; CDR3 protein: CASSPVKGPYEQYF; CDR3 DNA: TGCGCCAGCAGCCCCGTAAAGGGGCCCTACGAGCAGTACTTC
D gene: .; V gene: TRBV7-2; J gene: TRBJ2-1; clone size: .; CDR3 protein: CASSHGGSYNEQFF; CDR3 DNA: TGTGCCAGCAGCCACGGGGGAAGTTACAATGAGCAGTTCTTC
D gene: .; V gene: TRBV29-1; J gene: TRBJ1-2; clone size: .; CDR3 protein: CSVERRDWDYGYTF; CDR3 DNA: TGCAGCGTTGAACGGCGGGACTGGGACTATGGCTACACCTTC
D gene: TRBD2; V gene: TRBV4-1; J gene: TRBJ2-1; clone size: .; CDR3 protein: CASSQEALAAAYNEQFF; CDR3 DNA: TGCGCCAGCAGCCAAGAAGCTCTAGCGGCAGCCTACAATGAGCAGTTCTTC
D gene: .; V gene: TRBV4-1; J gene: TRBJ2-1; clone size: .; CDR3 protein: CASSQVFLEQFF; CDR3 DNA: TGCGCCAGCAGCCAAGTGTTTCTTGAGCAGTTCTTC
D gene: TRBD2; V gene: TRBV9; J gene: TRBJ2-3; clone size: .; CDR3 protein: CASSVGPQRGSDDTQYF; CDR3 DNA: TGTGCCAGCAGCGTAGGACCCCAGCGGGGCAGCGATGATACGCAGTATTTT
D gene: .; V gene: TRBV6-6; J gene: TRBJ1-4; clone size: few; CDR3 protein: CASSSDSEKLFF; CDR3 DNA: TGTGCCAGCAGTTCGGACAGTGAAAAACTGTTTTTT
D gene: TRBD1; V gene: TRBV7-9; J gene: TRBJ2-1; clone size: .; CDR3 protein: CASSPNGQVQFF; CDR3 DNA: TGTGCCAGCAGCCCTAACGGACAGGTTCAGTTCTTC
D gene: TRBD2; V gene: TRBV6-6; J gene: TRBJ2-7; clone size: .; CDR3 protein: CASKLAGGPGEQYF; CDR3 DNA: TGTGCCAGCAAACTAGCGGGGGGGCCTGGGGAGCAGTACTTC
D gene: .; V gene: TRBV14; J gene: TRBJ2-1; clone size: few; CDR3 protein: CASSQGGGAEANEQFF; CDR3 DNA: TGTGCCAGCAGCCAAGGGGGCGGGGCGGAGGCAAATGAGCAGTTCTTC
D gene: TRBD1; V gene: TRBV29-1; J gene: TRBJ1-2; clone size: few; CDR3 protein: CSVRTGGGVNYGYTF; CDR3 DNA: TGCAGCGTCAGGACAGGGGGCGGGGTGAACTATGGCTACACCTTC
D gene: TRBD1; V gene: TRBV4-3; J gene: TRBJ1-2; clone size: .; CDR3 protein: CASSQDRGGGFGYTF; CDR3 DNA: TGCGCCAGCAGCCAAGATCGAGGGGGCGGTTTTGGCTACACCTTC
D gene: TRBD1; V gene: TRBV10-3; J gene: TRBJ1-2; clone size: .; CDR3 protein: CAIRGQGGYGYTF; CDR3 DNA: TGTGCCATCAGGGGACAGGGAGGCTATGGCTACACCTTC
D gene: .; V gene: TRBV5-8; J gene: TRBJ1-2; clone size: .; CDR3 protein: CASSLGGPGYGYTF; CDR3 DNA: TGTGCCAGCAGCTTGGGGGGGCCCGGCTATGGCTACACCTTC